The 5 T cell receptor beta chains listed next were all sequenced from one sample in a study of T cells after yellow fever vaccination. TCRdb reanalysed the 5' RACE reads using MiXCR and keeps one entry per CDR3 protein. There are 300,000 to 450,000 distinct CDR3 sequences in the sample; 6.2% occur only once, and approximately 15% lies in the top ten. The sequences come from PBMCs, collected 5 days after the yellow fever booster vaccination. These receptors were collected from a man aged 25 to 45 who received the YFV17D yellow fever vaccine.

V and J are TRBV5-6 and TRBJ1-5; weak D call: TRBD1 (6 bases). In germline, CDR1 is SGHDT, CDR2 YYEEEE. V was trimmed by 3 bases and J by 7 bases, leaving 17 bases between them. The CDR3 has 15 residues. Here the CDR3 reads CASSSKGGIRQPQHF. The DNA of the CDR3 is TGTGCCAGCAGCTCAAAGGGGGGGATCAGGCAGCCCCAGCATTTT.

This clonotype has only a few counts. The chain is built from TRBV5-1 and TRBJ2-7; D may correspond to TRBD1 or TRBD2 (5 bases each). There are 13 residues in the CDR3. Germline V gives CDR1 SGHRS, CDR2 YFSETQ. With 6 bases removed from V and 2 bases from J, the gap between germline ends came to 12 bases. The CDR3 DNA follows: TGCGCCAGCATCGGGGACGAAACCTACGAGCAGTACTTC. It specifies CASIGDETYEQYF.

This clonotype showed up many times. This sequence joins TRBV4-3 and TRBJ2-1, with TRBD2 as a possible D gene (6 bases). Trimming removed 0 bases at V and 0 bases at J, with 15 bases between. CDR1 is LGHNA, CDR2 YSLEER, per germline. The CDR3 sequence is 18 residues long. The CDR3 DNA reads TGCGCCAGCAGCCAAGATAGTGAGCGGGTCAGCTCCTACAATGAGCAGTTCTTC. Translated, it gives CASSQDSERVSSYNEQFF.

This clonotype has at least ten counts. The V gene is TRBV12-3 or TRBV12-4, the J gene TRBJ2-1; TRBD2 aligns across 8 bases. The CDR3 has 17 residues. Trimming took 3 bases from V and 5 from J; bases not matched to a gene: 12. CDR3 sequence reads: CASSFAWELAANNEQFF. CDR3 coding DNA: TGTGCCAGCAGTTTTGCATGGGAACTAGCGGCGAACAATGAGCAGTTCTTC.

In DNA, the CDR3 is TGCAGTGCTTCGACTAGCGGGTTTAGCTCCTACGAGCAGTACTTC. It specifies CSASTSGFSSYEQYF. The J gene is TRBJ2-7, the V gene TRBV20-1; 10 nucleotides line up with TRBD2. The J segment lost 0 bases and the V segment lost 5 bases, leaving 7 bases of the junction unmatched. CDR3 length equals 15 residues. The germline gives CDR1 DFQATT, CDR2 SNEGSKA (reference sequence).